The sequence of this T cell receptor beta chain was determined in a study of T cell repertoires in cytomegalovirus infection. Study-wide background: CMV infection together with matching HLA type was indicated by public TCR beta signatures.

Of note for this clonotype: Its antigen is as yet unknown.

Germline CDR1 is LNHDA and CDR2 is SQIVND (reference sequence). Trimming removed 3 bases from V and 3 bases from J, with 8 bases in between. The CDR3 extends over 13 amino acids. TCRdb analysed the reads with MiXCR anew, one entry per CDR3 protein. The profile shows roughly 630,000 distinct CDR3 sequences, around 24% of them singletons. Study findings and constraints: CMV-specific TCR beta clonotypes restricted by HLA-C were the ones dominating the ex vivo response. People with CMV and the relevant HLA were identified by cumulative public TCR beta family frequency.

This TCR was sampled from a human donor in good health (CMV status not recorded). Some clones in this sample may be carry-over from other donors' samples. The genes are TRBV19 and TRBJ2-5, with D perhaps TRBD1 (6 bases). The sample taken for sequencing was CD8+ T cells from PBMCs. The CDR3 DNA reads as TGTGCCAGTAGTATGCGGACAGAAGAGACCCAGTACTTC. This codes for CASSMRTEETQYF.